The rows below give T cell receptor beta chains drawn from one sample of a study of sequential checkpoint blockade in melanoma. Method: immunoSEQ multiplex PCR; TCRdb's copy keeps in-frame clones and lacks some. The sample contains 30,000 to 35,000 clones, roughly 84% of which appear only once. Sequenced here: CD8+ T cells sorted from blood (inferred from file names), sampled from a patient given nivolumab and ipilimumab in sequence. These TCRs come from a human donor with melanoma. CDR3s include the opening cysteine and the closing phenylalanine or tryptophan. D genes are given only for firm matches. Clone size is stated in some rows and not others, as once, few, many or a class when expanded.

V gene: TRBV9; D gene: TRBD2; clone size: -; J gene: TRBJ2-4; CDR3 DNA: TGTGCCAGCAGCGCGGGGGCTAGCGGGAGGTTCCCAAACATTCAGTACTTC; CDR3 protein: CASSAGASGRFPNIQYF
V gene: TRBV15; D gene: -; clone size: -; J gene: TRBJ2-5; CDR3 DNA: TGTGCCACCATCCGGGCAGGGGAGGGGGAGCAGTACTTC; CDR3 protein: CATIRAGEGEQYF
V gene: TRBV5-1; D gene: -; clone size: -; J gene: TRBJ1-1; CDR3 DNA: TGCGCCAGCAGCCATGGGACACTTAACACTGAAGCTTTCTTT; CDR3 protein: CASSHGTLNTEAFF
V gene: TRBV18; D gene: -; clone size: -; J gene: TRBJ2-7; CDR3 DNA: TGTGCCAGCTCACCGAGCGGGACACCCTACGAGCAGTACTTC; CDR3 protein: CASSPSGTPYEQYF
V gene: TRBV15; D gene: -; clone size: -; J gene: TRBJ1-5; CDR3 DNA: TGTGCCACCAGCAGAGATCGGGGAGCGGGCCAGCCCCAGCATTTT; CDR3 protein: CATSRDRGAGQPQHF
V gene: TRBV6-5; D gene: TRBD1; clone size: -; J gene: TRBJ1-1; CDR3 DNA: TGTGCCAGCAGATCGACAGGGGGTGCTTTCTTT; CDR3 protein: CASRSTGGAFF
V gene: TRBV9; D gene: TRBD2; clone size: -; J gene: TRBJ2-5; CDR3 DNA: TGTGCCAGCAGCGTAGAGGCTAGCGGGCTCGAAGAGACCCAGTACTTC; CDR3 protein: CASSVEASGLEETQYF
V gene: TRBV27; D gene: TRBD1; clone size: -; J gene: TRBJ1-1; CDR3 DNA: TGTGCCAGCAGTTTATCCAGGGGGCTCACTGAAGCTTTCTTT; CDR3 protein: CASSLSRGLTEAFF
V gene: TRBV18; D gene: TRBD1; clone size: -; J gene: TRBJ2-7; CDR3 DNA: TGTGCCAGCTCACCTGACAGGGGTCTGTCCTACGAGCAGTACTTC; CDR3 protein: CASSPDRGLSYEQYF
V gene: TRBV7-7; D gene: TRBD2; clone size: -; J gene: TRBJ2-2; CDR3 DNA: TGTGCCAGCAGCCCTACCCTGACTAGCGGGTTTGTGACCGGGGAGCTGTTTTTT; CDR3 protein: CASSPTLTSGFVTGELFF
V gene: TRBV4-1; D gene: TRBD1; clone size: -; J gene: TRBJ2-7; CDR3 DNA: TGCGCCAGCAGCCATGGGTATGGGACAGGGCCGGACGAGCAGTACTTC; CDR3 protein: CASSHGYGTGPDEQYF
V gene: TRBV7-2; D gene: TRBD1; clone size: -; J gene: TRBJ1-1; CDR3 DNA: TGTGCCAGCAGCCAACCCAGAAGTGGACAGGTTGAAGCTTTCTTT; CDR3 protein: CASSQPRSGQVEAFF
V gene: TRBV18; D gene: -; clone size: few; J gene: TRBJ2-7; CDR3 DNA: TGTGCCAGCTCACTCTTGACAGACTCCTACGAGCAGTACTTC; CDR3 protein: CASSLLTDSYEQYF
V gene: TRBV5-5; D gene: -; clone size: few; J gene: TRBJ2-1; CDR3 DNA: TGTGCCAGCAGCTTAGGTGGGCGTGAGCAGTTCTTC; CDR3 protein: CASSLGGREQFF
V gene: TRBV27; D gene: -; clone size: -; J gene: TRBJ1-2; CDR3 DNA: TGTGCCAGCAGTTTATCCAGCAGGGCCTATGGCTACACCTTC; CDR3 protein: CASSLSSRAYGYTF
V gene: TRBV18; D gene: TRBD2; clone size: -; J gene: TRBJ2-1; CDR3 DNA: TGTGCCAGCTCACCACAGGGACTAGCGGGAGATCATGAGCAGTTCTTC; CDR3 protein: CASSPQGLAGDHEQFF
V gene: TRBV29-1; D gene: -; clone size: once; J gene: TRBJ2-1; CDR3 DNA: TGCAGCGTTGAGACAGTCGGGGACACGCCGTTCTTC; CDR3 protein: CSVETVGDTPFF
V gene: TRBV4-3; D gene: -; clone size: once; J gene: TRBJ1-6; CDR3 DNA: TGCGCCAGCAGCCAAGTGCCGGGGGATAATTCACCCCTCCACTTT; CDR3 protein: CASSQVPGDNSPLHF
V gene: TRBV27; D gene: -; clone size: -; J gene: TRBJ2-5; CDR3 DNA: TGTGCCAGCAGTTCCAGTCGGGGGGCCGGGGAGACCCAGTACTTC; CDR3 protein: CASSSSRGAGETQYF
V gene: TRBV6-5; D gene: -; clone size: -; J gene: TRBJ2-7; CDR3 DNA: TGTGCCAGCAGTTACCCTAGCATCAATGAGCAGTACTTC; CDR3 protein: CASSYPSINEQYF
V gene: TRBV7-2; D gene: TRBD1; clone size: -; J gene: TRBJ2-7; CDR3 DNA: TGTGCCAGCAGCTTAGAATGGGTCCCCGGGACAGGGGGCGACGAGCAGTACTTC; CDR3 protein: CASSLEWVPGTGGDEQYF
V gene: TRBV19; D gene: TRBD1; clone size: -; J gene: TRBJ1-6; CDR3 DNA: TGTGCCAGTAGTACCCTATCGACAGGGTTTAATTCACCCCTCCACTTT; CDR3 protein: CASSTLSTGFNSPLHF
V gene: TRBV2; D gene: TRBD2; clone size: -; J gene: TRBJ2-7; CDR3 DNA: TGTGCCAGCAGTGAAGGAGCGGGGGTGGTTTACGAGCAGTACTTC; CDR3 protein: CASSEGAGVVYEQYF
V gene: TRBV2; D gene: -; clone size: -; J gene: TRBJ2-1; CDR3 DNA: TGTGCCAGCAGGGCCGGGACTGAGGTTCTTGAGCAGTTCTTC; CDR3 protein: CASRAGTEVLEQFF
V gene: TRBV7-8; D gene: -; clone size: once; J gene: TRBJ1-5; CDR3 DNA: TGTGCCAGCAGCTTATACCGGTCAATAAACAATCAGCCCCAGCATTTT; CDR3 protein: CASSLYRSINNQPQHF
V gene: TRBV9; D gene: TRBD1; clone size: once; J gene: TRBJ2-3; CDR3 DNA: TGTGCCAGCAGCTTCGCCGGACAGGGTTCAGATACGCAGTATTTT; CDR3 protein: CASSFAGQGSDTQYF
V gene: TRBV7-8; D gene: -; clone size: -; J gene: TRBJ2-7; CDR3 DNA: TGTGCCAGCGGGAGCGCCACTTACTACGAGCAGTACTTC; CDR3 protein: CASGSATYYEQYF
V gene: TRBV30; D gene: TRBD1; clone size: -; J gene: TRBJ2-4; CDR3 DNA: TGTGCCTGGAACCCCAGGGGGCCTGACATTCAGTACTTC; CDR3 protein: CAWNPRGPDIQYF